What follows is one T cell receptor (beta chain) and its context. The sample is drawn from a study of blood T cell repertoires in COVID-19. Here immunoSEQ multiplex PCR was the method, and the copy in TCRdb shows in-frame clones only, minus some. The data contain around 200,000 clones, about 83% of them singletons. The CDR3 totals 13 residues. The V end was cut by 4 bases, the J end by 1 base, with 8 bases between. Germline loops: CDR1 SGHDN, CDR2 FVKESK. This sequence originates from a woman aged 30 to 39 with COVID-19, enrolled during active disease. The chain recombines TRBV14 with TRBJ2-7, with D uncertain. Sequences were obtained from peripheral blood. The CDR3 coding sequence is TGTGCCAGCAGCCGAGGCAGTTCCTACGAGCAGTACTTC. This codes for CASSRGSSYEQYF.